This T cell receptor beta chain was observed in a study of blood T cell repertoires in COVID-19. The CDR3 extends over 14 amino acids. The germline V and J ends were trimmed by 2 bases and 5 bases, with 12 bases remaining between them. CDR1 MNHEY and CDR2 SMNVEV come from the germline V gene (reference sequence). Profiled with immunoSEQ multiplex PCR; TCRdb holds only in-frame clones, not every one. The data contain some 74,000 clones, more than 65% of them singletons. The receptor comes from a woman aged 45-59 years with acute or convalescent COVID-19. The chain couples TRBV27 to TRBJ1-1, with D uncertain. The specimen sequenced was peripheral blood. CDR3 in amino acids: CASSLGEGRTEAFF. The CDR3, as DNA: TGTGCCAGCAGTTTAGGGGAGGGAAGGACTGAAGCTTTCTTT.